The 8 T cell receptor beta chains reported below all come from one sample, sequenced in a study of shared clonotypes between healthy human individuals. Here immunoSEQ multiplex PCR was the method, and the copy in TCRdb shows in-frame clones only, minus some. The profile shows 800,000 to 1,200,000 clones, approximately 80% of them singletons. The sequenced sample consisted of memory CD4+ T cells from PBMCs. Subset reported: CD45RA-negative fraction. The receptors stem from a man between 18 and 35 years old in good health. Some clones in this sample may be carry-over from other donors' samples.

V and J are TRBV5-1 and TRBJ1-2; no clear D. The germline V gene has CDR1 SGHRS and CDR2 YFSETQ. The germline V and J ends were trimmed by 0 bases and 6 bases, with 9 bases remaining between them. The CDR3 loop spans 13 amino acids. Here the CDR3 reads CASSLVPGDGYTF. CDR3 coding DNA: TGCGCCAGCAGCTTGGTTCCTGGGGATGGCTACACCTTC.

The V and J genes are TRBV7-2 and TRBJ2-5, with 14 bases aligning to TRBD2. This CDR3 has 17 amino acids. The V segment lost 2 bases and the J segment 2 bases; nucleotides outside the gene matches: 4. In germline, CDR1 is SGHTA, CDR2 FQGNSA. The CDR3 sequence: CASSLMRTSGGQETQYF. The CDR3 DNA follows: TGTGCCAGCAGCTTAATGAGGACTAGCGGGGGGCAAGAGACCCAGTACTTC. Full variable domain (rest looked up from reference TRBV7-2 and TRBJ2-5): GAGVSQSPSNKVTEKGKDVELRCDPISGHTALYWYRQSLGQGLEFLIYFQGNSAPDKSGLPSDRFSAERTGGSVSTLTIQRTQQEDSAVYLCASSLMRTSGGQETQYFGPGTRLLVL.

At least ten counts were recorded for this clone. The chain combines TRBV5-4 with TRBJ1-2; 10 bases fit TRBD1. CDR1 is SGHNT, CDR2 YYREEE, per germline (reference sequence). CDR3 length: 14 amino acids. V was clipped by 6 bases and J by 8 bases; unmatched bases: 10. In nucleotides, the CDR3 is TGTGCCAGCATCGACAGGGGGCGCGGGGGCGGCTACACCTTC. Translating it yields CASIDRGRGGGYTF.

This sequence joins TRBV29-1 and TRBJ2-7; no definite D call. V lost 7 bases and J lost 4, with 20 bases in between. The CDR3 sequence is 14 residues long. Germline values: CDR1 SQVTM, CDR2 ANQGSEA. The CDR3 loop reads CSGSLAPVPYEQYF. DNA of the CDR3: TGCAGCGGCTCCTTGGCACCGGTACCGTACGAGCAGTACTTC.

This chain uses TRBV10-2 with TRBJ2-1, with 8 bases identical to TRBD1. J gave up 6 bases and V 5 bases, and 12 bases lay outside the gene matches. The CDR3 consists of 16 residues. The germline CDR1 and CDR2 sequences are WSHSY and SAAADI. The CDR3 loop reads CASSFRTGTRINEQFF. Written as DNA, the CDR3 is TGCGCCAGCAGTTTCCGGACAGGGACGAGGATCAATGAGCAGTTCTTC.

V gene TRBV7-6 combines with J gene TRBJ2-3, with 7 positions matching TRBD2. Looked up from germline, CDR1 is SGHVS and CDR2 is FNYEAQ. The V and J ends lost 4 bases and 6 bases, in that order; junction bases with no gene match: 19. This CDR3 contains 18 residues. Written as DNA, the CDR3 is TGTGCCAGCAGCTGGCCCGTGGTTGGGCGGGAGCCTTCGGATACGCAGTATTTT. This codes for CASSWPVVGREPSDTQYF.

About this clone itself: The junction shows a germline mismatch at one end, possibly a read error. The rearrangement links TRBV6-6 to TRBJ2-5, with D perhaps TRBD1 (6 bases). CDR1 MNHNY and CDR2 SVGAGI come from the germline V gene (reference sequence). The length of the CDR3 is 16 residues. CDR3 amino acids: CASCYFFGQKEETQYF. In nucleotides, the CDR3 is TGTGCCAGCTGTTATTTCTTCGGACAGAAGGAAGAGACCCAGTACTTC.

This chain uses TRBV10-3 with TRBJ1-1; D is ambiguous. The CDR3 spans 13 residues. Germline V gives CDR1 ENHRY, CDR2 SYGVKD. V lost 4 bases to trimming and J lost 3 bases, with 9 bases between them. CDR3 residues: CAISVDGDTEAFF. The CDR3 DNA sequence: TGTGCCATCAGTGTGGACGGGGACACTGAAGCTTTCTTT.